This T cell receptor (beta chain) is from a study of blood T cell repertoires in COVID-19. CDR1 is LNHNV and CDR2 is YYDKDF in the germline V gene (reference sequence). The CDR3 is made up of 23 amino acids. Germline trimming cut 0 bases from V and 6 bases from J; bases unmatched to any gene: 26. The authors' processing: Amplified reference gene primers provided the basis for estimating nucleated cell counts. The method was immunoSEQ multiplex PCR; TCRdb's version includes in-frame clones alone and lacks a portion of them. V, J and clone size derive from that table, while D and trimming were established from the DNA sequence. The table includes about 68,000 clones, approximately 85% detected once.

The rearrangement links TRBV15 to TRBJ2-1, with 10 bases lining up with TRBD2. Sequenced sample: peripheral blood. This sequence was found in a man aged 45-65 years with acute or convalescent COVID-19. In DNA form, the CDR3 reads TGTGCCACCAGCAGAGATGGGGGCCCCGGGACTAGCGAGGAGGTATGGGTTTTCAATGAGCAGTTCTTC. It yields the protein CATSRDGGPGTSEEVWVFNEQFF.